This passage covers 3 T cell receptor beta chains from one sample sequenced in a study of cytomegalovirus exposure and HLA in healthy donors. Primers included in the PCR were 60 Vbeta and 13 Jbeta primers. The data were produced by immunoSEQ multiplex PCR, yet TCRdb's version contains in-frame clones alone and is incomplete. The sample holds 80,000 to 100,000 clones, 80% to 85% seen once. The specimen sequenced was PBMCs. Every receptor here comes from a man aged 40-50 years in good health and CMV-seronegative.

This clone occurred once. The gene calls are TRBV27 and TRBJ1-4, with 9 nucleotides matching TRBD1. This CDR3 comprises 15 residues. Germline loops: CDR1 MNHEY, CDR2 SMNVEV (reference sequence). V was pared by 6 bases and J by 8 bases, with 10 bases of the junction left unmatched. The CDR3 nucleotides are TGTGCCAGCAGAAAAGTGGACAGGGGTTCGGAAAAACTGTTTTTT. This encodes CASRKVDRGSEKLFF.

The V and J genes are TRBV5-4 and TRBJ2-7, with D tentatively TRBD1 (5 bases). CDR3 length: 13 residues. V lost 0 bases, J lost 7 bases, and 11 bases lay in between. CDR1 and CDR2 from the germline V gene are SGHNT and YYREEE (reference sequence). The DNA for the CDR3 is TGTGCCAGCAGCTTGGGGCCAGGGAAGGAGCAGTACTTC. The encoded protein is CASSLGPGKEQYF. The full variable domain, its missing parts supplied by reference TRBV5-4 and TRBJ2-7, is ETGVTQSPTHLIKTRGQQVTLRCSSQSGHNTVSWYQQALGQGPQFIFQYYREEENGRGNFPPRFSGLQFPNYSSELNVNALELDDSALYLCASSLGPGKEQYFGPGTRLTVT.

The V and J genes are TRBV29-1 and TRBJ2-7, with a possible D match to TRBD2 (6 bases). Germline V CDR1 and CDR2: SQVTM, ANQGSEA. V was shortened by 1 base and J by 4 bases, with 8 bases between the two germline ends. This CDR3 comprises 12 residues. The CDR3 bases are TGCAGCGTTGAAGGGGCGGGGTACGAGCAGTACTTC. Protein product: CSVEGAGYEQYF.